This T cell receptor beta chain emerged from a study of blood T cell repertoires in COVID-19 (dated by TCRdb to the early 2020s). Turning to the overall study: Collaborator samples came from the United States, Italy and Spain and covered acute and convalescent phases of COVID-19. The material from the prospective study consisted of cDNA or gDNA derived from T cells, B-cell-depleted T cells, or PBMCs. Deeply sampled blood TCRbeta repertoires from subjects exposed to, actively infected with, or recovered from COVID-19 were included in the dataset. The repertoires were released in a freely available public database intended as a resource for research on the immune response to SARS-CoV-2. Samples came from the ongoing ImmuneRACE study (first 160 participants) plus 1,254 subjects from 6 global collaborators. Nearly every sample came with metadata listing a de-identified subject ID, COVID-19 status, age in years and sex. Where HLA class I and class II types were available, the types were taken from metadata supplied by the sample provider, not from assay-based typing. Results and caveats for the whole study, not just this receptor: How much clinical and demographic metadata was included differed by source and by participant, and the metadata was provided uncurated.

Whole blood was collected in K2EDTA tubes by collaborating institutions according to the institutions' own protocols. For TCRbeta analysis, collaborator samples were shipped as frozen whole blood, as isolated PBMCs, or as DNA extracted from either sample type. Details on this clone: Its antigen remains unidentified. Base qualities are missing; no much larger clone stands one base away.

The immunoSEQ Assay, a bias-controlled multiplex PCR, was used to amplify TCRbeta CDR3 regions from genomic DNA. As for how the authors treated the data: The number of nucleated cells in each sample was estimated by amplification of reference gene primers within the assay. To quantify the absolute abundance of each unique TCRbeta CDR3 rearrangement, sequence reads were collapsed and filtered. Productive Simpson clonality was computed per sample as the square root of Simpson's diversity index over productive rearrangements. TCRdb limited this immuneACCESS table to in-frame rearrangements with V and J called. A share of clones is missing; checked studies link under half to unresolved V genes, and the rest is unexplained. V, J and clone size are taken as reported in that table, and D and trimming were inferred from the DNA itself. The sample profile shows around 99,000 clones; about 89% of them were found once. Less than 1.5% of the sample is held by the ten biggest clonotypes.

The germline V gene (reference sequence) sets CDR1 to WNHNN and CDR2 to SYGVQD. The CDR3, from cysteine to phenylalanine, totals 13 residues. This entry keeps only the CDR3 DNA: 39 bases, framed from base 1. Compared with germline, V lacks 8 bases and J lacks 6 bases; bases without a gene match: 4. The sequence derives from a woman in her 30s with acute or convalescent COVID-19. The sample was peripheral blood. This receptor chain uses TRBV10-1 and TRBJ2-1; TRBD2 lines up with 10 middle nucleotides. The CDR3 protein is CASGPSGSNEQFF. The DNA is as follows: TGCGCCAGCGGGCCTAGCGGGAGCAATGAGCAGTTCTTC.